This entry lists 23 T cell receptor beta chains sequenced from one sample in a study of identical twins. TCRdb fed the 5' RACE reads into MiXCR, producing one record per CDR3 protein. Seen here are 700,000 or so distinct CDR3 sequences, roughly 20% observed once, and the top ten hold 4.3%. The sample was also reused in another study, on T cells expressing NK-cell markers.

Input material: PBMCs. The receptors come from a woman younger than 30 in good health.

This clonotype was detected only a few times. The CDR3 loop is CSATPDQNYEQYF. Here the CDR3 DNA reads TGCAGTGCTACCCCGGACCAAAACTACGAGCAGTACTTC. The genes are TRBV20-1 and TRBJ2-7; no reliable D call. Germline assignment: CDR1 DFQATT and CDR2 SNEGSKA (reference sequence). The CDR3 has 13 residues. The germline V and J ends were trimmed by 4 bases and 3 bases, with 13 bases remaining between them.

This rearrangement joins TRBV6-1 to TRBJ2-3, with TRBD2 matching over 9 bases. The trim removed 7 bases at V and 2 bases at J, leaving 19 bases unmatched. Germline lookup yields CDR1 MNHNS and CDR2 SASEGT. The CDR3 runs 19 residues. In DNA, the CDR3 is TGTGCCAGCACCACGACGAGGAGGGGAACTAGCGGGTACACAGATACGCAGTATTTT. This translates into CASTTTRRGTSGYTDTQYF.

The J gene is TRBJ2-7, the V gene TRBV29-1; 14 bases are a match to TRBD2. Germline-derived CDR1 and CDR2 are SQVTM and ANQGSEA. The CDR3 is 17 amino acids. Trimming took 6 bases from V and 1 from J; bases not matched to a gene: 11. This chain's CDR3 is CSVCGTSGSRRSYEQYF. Here the CDR3 DNA reads TGCAGCGTCTGCGGGACTAGCGGGAGTCGGAGGTCCTACGAGCAGTACTTC.

This clonotype was observed a single time. V and J are TRBV18 and TRBJ2-7; 7 bases agree with TRBD2. With 4 bases clipped from V and 2 bases from J, the junction kept 5 bases outside the gene matches. The CDR3 spans 14 residues. CDR1 and CDR2 from the germline V gene are KGHSH and LQKENI. In DNA, the CDR3 is TGTGCCAGCTCACGGGCGGGGGAAACCTACGAGCAGTACTTC. This gives the protein CASSRAGETYEQYF.

CDR3 loop: CASSSPDRAHTGELFF. The DNA for the CDR3 is TGTGCCAGCAGCTCTCCCGACAGGGCCCACACCGGGGAGCTGTTTTTT. The V gene is TRBV11-3, the J gene TRBJ2-2, with TRBD1 matching over 7 bases. From germline, CDR1 is SGHNT and CDR2 YENEEA. After removal of 4 bases from V and 3 bases from J, the junction contained 8 bases not matched to a gene. The CDR3 totals 16 residues. Full variable domain (missing parts from reference TRBV11-3 and TRBJ2-2): EAGVVQSPRYKIIEKKQPVAFWCNPISGHNTLYWYLQNLGQGPELLIRYENEEAVDDSQLPKDRFSAERLKGVDSTLKIQPAELGDSAVYLCASSSPDRAHTGELFFGEGSRLTVL.

This clonotype was observed many times. This chain connects TRBV12-3 or TRBV12-4 to TRBJ1-2; tentatively, D is TRBD1 (6 bases). Trimming removed 7 bases at V and 8 bases at J, with 11 bases between. The CDR3 extends over 11 amino acids. The CDR3 is CASTMGGGYTF. CDR3 sequence (DNA): TGTGCCAGCACCATGGGGGGCGGCTACACCTTC.

This clonotype was seen many times. V is TRBV10-3 and J is TRBJ2-1, with 7 bases lining up with TRBD1. This CDR3 has 10 amino acids. The V and J ends lost 10 bases and 14 bases, in that order; junction bases with no gene match: 8. The germline V gene has CDR1 ENHRY and CDR2 SYGVKD. In DNA, the CDR3 is TGTGCCACTGGACAGGTGCAAAAGTTCTTC. Translating gives CATGQVQKFF.

Concerning this clonotype: The junction departs from the called germline gene at one end, perhaps through a read error. V usage is TRBV5-1 and J usage is TRBJ1-1; perhaps TRBD1 as D (5 bases). The CDR3 consists of 14 residues. From germline, CDR1 is SGHRS and CDR2 YFSETQ. CDR3 bases: TGTGCCAGCAGCTTAACCCCAGGGAGCACTGAAGCTTTCTTT. It is translated as CASSLTPGSTEAFF.

The sample holds many counts of this clonotype. This sequence joins TRBV29-1 and TRBJ2-3; TRBD2 agrees at 14 bases. The trim removed 6 bases at V and 3 bases at J, leaving 5 bases unmatched. The CDR3 consists of 15 residues. CDR1 SQVTM and CDR2 ANQGSEA come from the germline V gene. The CDR3 protein is CSVGTSGGGTDTQYF. In nucleotides, the CDR3 is TGCAGCGTCGGGACTAGCGGGGGTGGGACAGATACGCAGTATTTT.

This clonotype has a handful of counts. The V call is TRBV6-5, the J call TRBJ1-6; weak D call: TRBD1 (6 bases). V gave up 0 bases and J gave up 12 bases, with 12 bases separating them. The CDR3 is 14 amino acids. CDR1 is MNHEY and CDR2 is SVGAGI in the germline V gene. CDR3 in DNA: TGTGCCAGCAGTTACTCTTGGACAGACCTACCCCTCCACTTT. Translated, it gives CASSYSWTDLPLHF.

This chain uses TRBV20-1 with TRBJ2-2; a possible D gene is TRBD2 (6 bases). V lost 5 bases and J 0 bases, leaving 13 bases between the germline ends. Germline V gene lookup returns CDR1 DFQATT and CDR2 SNEGSKA (reference sequence). This CDR3 is 15 amino acids long. CDR3 sequence reads: CSASSGTSNTGELFF. In nucleotides, the CDR3 is TGCAGTGCTTCGTCCGGGACTTCGAACACCGGGGAGCTGTTTTTT.

This clonotype was seen a few times. This chain joins TRBV12-3 or TRBV12-4 and TRBJ2-2; D perhaps matches TRBD1 (6 bases). V lost 1 base and J lost 4, with 7 bases in between. This CDR3 has 14 amino acids. The CDR3 coding sequence is TGTGCCAGCAGTTTAGTGGGGGCCACCGGGGAGCTGTTTTTT. Residues: CASSLVGATGELFF.

This clonotype was found a few times. The CDR3 bases are TGCAGTGCTAGAGAGGCCTCCGGGGTGAACACTGAAGCTTTCTTT. Amino acid sequence: CSAREASGVNTEAFF. V gene TRBV20-1 combines with J gene TRBJ1-1; D unclear. Per germline, CDR1 DFQATT and CDR2 SNEGSKA (reference sequence). Trimming left V 0 bases short and J 0 bases short, with 11 bases between. The CDR3 consists of 15 residues.

V usage is TRBV7-9 and J usage is TRBJ2-1; 10 bases line up with TRBD2. From germline, CDR1 is SEHNR and CDR2 FQNEAQ (reference sequence). Germline trimming cut 2 bases from V and 4 bases from J; bases unmatched to any gene: 8. CDR3 length: 17 residues. This CDR3 is CASSLSRWTSGYNEQFF. CDR3 DNA sequence: TGTGCCAGCAGCTTATCCCGCTGGACTAGCGGTTACAATGAGCAGTTCTTC.

This clonotype was counted a few times. CDR3 nucleotides: TGCGCCAGCAGCAAAACAGTGGTAGAGACAGATACGCAGTATTTT. As protein: CASSKTVVETDTQYF. V usage is TRBV5-1 and J usage is TRBJ2-3; D is undetermined. The CDR3 is 15 amino acids. Deletions cut 4 bases from V and 3 bases from J, with 15 bases between. Germline values: CDR1 SGHRS, CDR2 YFSETQ.

The chain is built from TRBV4-2 and TRBJ2-2; D possibly corresponds to TRBD1 (5 bases). V was pared by 1 base and J by 3 bases, with 12 bases between. The CDR3 runs 16 residues. Germline V gives CDR1 LGHNA, CDR2 YNFKEQ. CDR3 bases: TGTGCCAGCAGCCAAGGCCAGCAGGGTCACACCGGGGAGCTGTTTTTT. This encodes CASSQGQQGHTGELFF.

In this sample, this clonotype turned up many times. The chain uses TRBV29-1 and TRBJ1-1, with D perhaps matching TRBD1 (5 bases). The ends were cut back, 5 bases at V and 5 bases at J, with 9 bases in the middle. The CDR3 contains 11 residues. Germline CDR1 is SQVTM and CDR2 is ANQGSEA. Written as DNA, the CDR3 is TGCAGCGTTAACCCAGGGACTGAAGCTTTCTTT. Residues: CSVNPGTEAFF.

DNA of the CDR3: TGCAGTGCTGTAGGTCTAGAGAGGGATGAGCAGTTCTTC. Translating gives CSAVGLERDEQFF. The chain links TRBV20-1 to TRBJ2-1, with a weak D call TRBD2 (5 bases). The germline CDR1 and CDR2 sequences are DFQATT and SNEGSKA (reference sequence). Trimming cost V 5 bases and J 8 bases, with 16 bases left between them. CDR3 length: 13 residues.

The chain has TRBV4-3 and TRBJ2-3, with unresolved D. The CDR3 has 14 residues. V lost 4 bases, J lost 4 bases, and 12 bases lay in between. Germline V CDR1 and CDR2: LGHNA, YSLEER. The DNA for the CDR3 is TGCGCCAGCAGCCCTAGGGATTCCGCAGATACGCAGTATTTT. Its translation is CASSPRDSADTQYF.

The J gene is TRBJ2-5, the V gene TRBV7-9, with D hard to call. The germline CDR1 and CDR2 sequences are SEHNR and FQNEAQ (reference sequence). The V end was cut by 3 bases, the J end by 1 base, with 6 bases between. The CDR3 contains 13 residues. Written as DNA, the CDR3 is TGTGCCAGCAGCTTCTACAGCCAAGAGACCCAGTACTTC. Amino acids: CASSFYSQETQYF.

This rearrangement joins TRBV29-1 to TRBJ1-2; no clear D gene. The CDR3 spans 13 residues. Trimming shortened V by 5 bases and J by 0 bases, and 10 bases separated the two germline ends. Germline CDR1 is SQVTM and CDR2 is ANQGSEA. The CDR3 sequence is CSVWGGSNYGYTF. CDR3 nucleotide sequence: TGCAGCGTTTGGGGAGGGTCTAACTATGGCTACACCTTC.

This clonotype has only a few counts. The CDR3 nucleotides are TGCAGTGCTAGCGTGCCTAGTGGGGTTTACGAGCAGTACTTC. This codes for CSASVPSGVYEQYF. The chain couples TRBV20-1 to TRBJ2-7; no clear D gene. With 3 bases removed from V and 4 bases from J, the gap between germline ends came to 16 bases. Germline V CDR1 and CDR2: DFQATT, SNEGSKA (reference sequence). The CDR3 sequence is 14 residues long.

This clonotype was found a few times. The chain is built from TRBV20-1 and TRBJ2-1; D might be TRBD2 (6 bases). The CDR3 loop spans 14 amino acids. Germline V gene data show CDR1 as DFQATT and CDR2 as SNEGSKA (reference sequence). V lost 6 bases to trimming and J lost 9 bases, with 21 bases between them. Here the CDR3 reads CSATTSVRVPEQFF. The CDR3 region has the DNA TGCAGTGCGACGACTAGTGTGCGGGTCCCTGAGCAGTTCTTC.